The text below deals with one TCR beta chain. Its antigen is currently not known. Base qualities are not recorded, but no much larger clone differs from it by a single base. TCRbeta CDR3 regions were amplified from genomic DNA using the immunoSEQ Assay, a bias-controlled multiplex PCR. The source study handled its data this way. The number of nucleated cells in each sample was estimated by amplification of reference gene primers within the assay. To quantify the absolute abundance of each unique TCRbeta CDR3 rearrangement, sequence reads were collapsed and filtered. Productive Simpson clonality was computed per sample as the square root of Simpson's diversity index over productive rearrangements. TCRdb mirrors the immuneACCESS table, restricted to in-frame sequences. Some clones are absent from its copies; in checked studies, under half trace to an unresolved V gene, and the reason for the others is unknown. V and J calls and clone size follow that table, whereas D and trimming were derived from the DNA. Across this sample there are about 320,000 clones, with roughly 85% seen only once. Approximately 7.6% of the sample is held by the ten biggest clonotypes.

Each collaborating institution followed its own protocols to collect whole blood in K2EDTA tubes. For TCRbeta analysis, collaborators shipped samples in one of three forms: frozen whole blood, isolated PBMCs, or DNA extracted from either of those sample types. Relative to germline, V is missing 2 bases and J is missing 9 bases, with 12 bases of the junction outside any gene match. As encoded in the germline V gene (reference sequence), CDR1 is LNHDA while CDR2 is SQIVND. The CDR3 numbers 16 residues from cysteine through phenylalanine. The only DNA kept is the CDR3, 48 bases in frame from the first base. This entry belongs to a study of blood T cell repertoires in COVID-19 (TCRdb year 2020). Broadly, across the study: Samples from collaborators originated in the United States, Italy and Spain and spanned both the acute and convalescent phases of COVID-19. A de-identified subject ID, COVID-19 status, age in years and sex were almost always included in the sample metadata. The material from the prospective study consisted of cDNA or gDNA derived from T cells, B-cell-depleted T cells, or PBMCs. The repertoires were made available in a free public database intended to serve as a resource for research on the immune response to SARS-CoV-2. Subjects who had been exposed to COVID-19, were actively infected with it, or had recovered from it provided the deeply sampled blood TCRbeta repertoires that made up the dataset. Samples were obtained from the ongoing ImmuneRACE study (first 160 participants) and from roughly 1,300 subjects provided by 6 global collaborators. HLA class I and class II types, where available, came from metadata supplied by the sample provider rather than from assay-based typing. What the research found in general, with its limitations: The quantity of clinical and demographic metadata differed by source and by participant and was supplied without curation.

The rearranged chain carries TRBV19 and TRBJ2-2, and TRBD2 aligns with 7 junction nucleotides. Sample: peripheral blood. This sequence originates from a human donor in a cohort sampled during active COVID-19. CDR3 protein: CASSIMQGAGSRELFF. The DNA sequence reads TGTGCCAGTAGTATAATGCAAGGAGCGGGGAGCAGGGAGCTGTTTTTT.